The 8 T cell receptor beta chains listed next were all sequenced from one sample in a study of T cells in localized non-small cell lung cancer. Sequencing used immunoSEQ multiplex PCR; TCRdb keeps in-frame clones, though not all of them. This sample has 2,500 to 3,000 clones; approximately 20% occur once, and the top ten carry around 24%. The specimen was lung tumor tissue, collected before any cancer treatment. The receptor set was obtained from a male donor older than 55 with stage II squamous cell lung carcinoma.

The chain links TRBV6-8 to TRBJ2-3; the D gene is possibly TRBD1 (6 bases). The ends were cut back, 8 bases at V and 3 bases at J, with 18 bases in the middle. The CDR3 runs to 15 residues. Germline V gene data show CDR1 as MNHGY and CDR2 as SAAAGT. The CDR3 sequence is CASLEKDRLTDTQYF. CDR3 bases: TGTGCCAGCCTCGAGAAAGACAGGCTTACAGATACGCAGTATTTT.

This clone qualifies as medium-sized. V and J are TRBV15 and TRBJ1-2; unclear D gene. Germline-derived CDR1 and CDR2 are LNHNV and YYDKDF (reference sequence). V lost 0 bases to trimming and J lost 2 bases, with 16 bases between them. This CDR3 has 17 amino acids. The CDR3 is CATSRDQGPNLNYGYTF. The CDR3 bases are TGTGCCACCAGCAGAGATCAAGGCCCCAACCTCAACTATGGCTACACCTTC.

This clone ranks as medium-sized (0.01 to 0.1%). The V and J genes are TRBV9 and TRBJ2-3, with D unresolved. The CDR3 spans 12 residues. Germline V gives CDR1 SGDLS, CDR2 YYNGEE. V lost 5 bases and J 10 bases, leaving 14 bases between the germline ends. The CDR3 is CASSAESGPQYF. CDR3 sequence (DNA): TGTGCCAGCAGTGCCGAATCTGGTCCGCAGTATTTT.

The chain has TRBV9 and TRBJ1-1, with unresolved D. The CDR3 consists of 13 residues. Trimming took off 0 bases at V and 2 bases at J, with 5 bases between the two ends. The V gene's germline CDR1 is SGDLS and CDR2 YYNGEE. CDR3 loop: CASSVAHNTEAFF. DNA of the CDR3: TGTGCCAGCAGCGTAGCACATAACACTGAAGCTTTCTTT. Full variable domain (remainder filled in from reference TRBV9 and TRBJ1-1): DSGVTQTPKHLITATGQRVTLRCSPRSGDLSVYWYQQSLDQGLQFLIQYYNGEERAKGNILERFSAQQFPDLHSELNLSSLELGDSALYFCASSVAHNTEAFFGQGTRLTVV.

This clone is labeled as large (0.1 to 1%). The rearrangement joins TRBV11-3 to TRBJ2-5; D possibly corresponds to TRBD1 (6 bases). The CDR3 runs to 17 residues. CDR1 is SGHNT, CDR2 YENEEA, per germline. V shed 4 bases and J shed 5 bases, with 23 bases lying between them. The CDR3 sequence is CASSSLGSGHLGETQYF. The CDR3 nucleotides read TGTGCCAGCAGCTCTCTAGGATCGGGACATCTAGGGGAGACCCAGTACTTC. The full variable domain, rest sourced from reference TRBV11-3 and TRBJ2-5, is EAGVVQSPRYKIIEKKQPVAFWCNPISGHNTLYWYLQNLGQGPELLIRYENEEAVDDSQLPKDRFSAERLKGVDSTLKIQPAELGDSAVYLCASSSLGSGHLGETQYFGPGTRLLVL.

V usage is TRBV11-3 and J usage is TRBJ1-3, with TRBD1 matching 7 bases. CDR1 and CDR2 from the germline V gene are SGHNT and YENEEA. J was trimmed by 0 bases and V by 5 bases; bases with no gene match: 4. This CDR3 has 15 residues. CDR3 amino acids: CASSRRGVSGNTIYF. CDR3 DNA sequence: TGTGCCAGCAGCCGCAGGGGGGTCTCTGGAAACACCATATATTTT.

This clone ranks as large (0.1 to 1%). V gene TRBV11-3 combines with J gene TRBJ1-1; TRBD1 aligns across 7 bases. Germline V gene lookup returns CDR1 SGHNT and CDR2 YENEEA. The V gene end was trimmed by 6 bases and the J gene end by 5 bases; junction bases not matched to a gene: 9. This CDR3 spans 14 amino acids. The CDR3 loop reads CASSRNQGVTEAFF. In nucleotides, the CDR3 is TGTGCCAGCAGTCGAAACCAGGGGGTTACTGAAGCTTTCTTT.

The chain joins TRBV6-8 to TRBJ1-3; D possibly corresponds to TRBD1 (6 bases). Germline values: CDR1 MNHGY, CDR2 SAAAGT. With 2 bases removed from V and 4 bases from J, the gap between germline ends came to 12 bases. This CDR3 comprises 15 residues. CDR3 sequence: CASSYGGGGGNTIYF. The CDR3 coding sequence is TGTGCCAGCAGTTACGGAGGGGGAGGAGGAAACACCATATATTTT.